Shown below are 29 T cell receptor beta chains from a single sample sequenced in a study of human T cells and chemical hapten exposure. Noted time point: patch test 1, 2 weeks after DPC sensitization. The treatment: therapeutic diphenylcyclopropenone sensitization with weekly scalp DPC. TCRdb reanalysed the RACE reads using MiXCR and keeps one entry per CDR3 protein. This sample has around 120,000 distinct CDR3 sequences; roughly 15% occur once, and the top ten carry 0.9% to 0.95%. The material was whole blood, obtained in connection with sensitization to the hapten diphenylcyclopropenone (DPC). The source of these receptors is a man younger than 35 with alopecia areata. Some clones in this sample may be carry-over from other donors' samples.

The chain has TRBV20-1 and TRBJ2-2; 12 bases agree with TRBD2. The CDR3 loop spans 16 amino acids. CDR1 DFQATT and CDR2 SNEGSKA come from the germline V gene (reference sequence). Germline trimming cut 0 bases from V and 7 bases from J; bases unmatched to any gene: 6. The CDR3 nucleotides read TGCAGTGCTAGAGACCGACTAGCGGGGGAGGTCGGGGAGCTGTTTTTT. Translation: CSARDRLAGEVGELFF.

The genes are TRBV4-1 and TRBJ2-3; possibly TRBD2 for D (6 bases). The germline CDR1 and CDR2 sequences are MGHRA and YSYEKL. CDR3 length: 13 residues. V dropped 3 bases and J dropped 6 bases, with 10 bases sitting between them. The CDR3: CASSQTRLDTQYF. The CDR3 bases are TGCGCCAGCAGCCAGACTAGACTGGATACGCAGTATTTT.

The table lists this clonotype with a few counts. This chain connects TRBV4-2 to TRBJ2-7, with 8 bases identical to TRBD1. The V gene's germline CDR1 is LGHNA and CDR2 YNFKEQ. V shed 1 base and J 4 bases; nucleotides not matched to a gene: 6. The CDR3 is 15 amino acids. The CDR3 loop is CASSQAIDRGYEQYF. CDR3 bases: TGTGCCAGCAGCCAAGCTATCGACAGGGGTTACGAGCAGTACTTC.

The sample holds a few counts of this clonotype. V and J are TRBV10-3 and TRBJ2-2; D is possibly TRBD2 (6 bases). This CDR3 is 15 amino acids long. Trimming removed 2 bases from V and 1 base from J, with 8 bases in between. Looked up from germline, CDR1 is ENHRY and CDR2 is SYGVKD. The CDR3 nucleotides read TGTGCCATCAGTGAGCCGGGGGTGAACACCGGGGAGCTGTTTTTT. Its translation: CAISEPGVNTGELFF.

The rearrangement joins TRBV28 to TRBJ2-7; D not resolved. This CDR3 contains 13 residues. V was clipped by 8 bases and J by 4 bases, with 15 bases between them. The germline CDR1 and CDR2 sequences are MDHEN and SYDVKM. The CDR3 DNA reads TGTGCCAGCCGAGATTCGACTGTTTACGAGCAGTACTTC. This encodes CASRDSTVYEQYF. Filled out from reference TRBV28 and TRBJ2-7, the complete variable domain reads DVKVTQSSRYLVKRTGEKVFLECVQDMDHENMFWYRQDPGLGLRLIYFSYDVKMKEKGDIPEGYSVSREKKERFSLILESASTNQTSMYLCASRDSTVYEQYFGPGTRLTVT.

A remark on this clonotype: A read error is possible here, since a much larger clone lies one base away. The gene calls are TRBV6-5 and TRBJ1-3; D not certain. The germline V and J ends were trimmed by 7 bases and 5 bases, with 15 bases remaining between them. Germline assignment: CDR1 MNHEY and CDR2 SVGAGI. This CDR3 has 14 amino acids. CDR3 residues: CASTPLAGRNTIYF. DNA for the CDR3: TGTGCCAGCACCCCCCTTGCCGGCAGAAACACCATATATTTT.

This clonotype has only a few counts. The chain employs TRBV11-2 and TRBJ1-5; D is undetermined. The germline gives CDR1 SGHAT, CDR2 FQNNGV. V dropped 4 bases and J dropped 7 bases, with 20 bases sitting between them. The CDR3 length is 16 residues. In DNA form, the CDR3 reads TGTGCCAGCAGCTCGTCACTTCTGACTACCGAACAGCCCCAGCATTTT. Translated, it gives CASSSSLLTTEQPQHF.

This clonotype was seen only a few times. The V and J genes are TRBV19 and TRBJ2-5, with D perhaps TRBD1 or TRBD2 (6 bases each). Germline V CDR1 and CDR2: LNHDA, SQIVND (reference sequence). This CDR3 is built from 15 residues. The V end was cut by 0 bases, the J end by 4 bases, with 12 bases between. CDR3: CASSIDRGTTETQYF. In DNA form, the CDR3 reads TGTGCCAGTAGTATAGATCGGGGGACAACAGAGACCCAGTACTTC.

This clonotype was observed at least ten times. The genes are TRBV4-2 and TRBJ2-2; 7 bases align to TRBD2. There are 17 residues in the CDR3. The germline V gene has CDR1 LGHNA and CDR2 YNFKEQ. J gave up 1 base and V 0 bases, and 5 bases lay outside the gene matches. This CDR3 is CASSQDWAGENTGELFF. CDR3 nucleotides: TGTGCCAGCAGCCAAGATTGGGCGGGGGAGAACACCGGGGAGCTGTTTTTT.

This chain connects TRBV6-5 to TRBJ2-2; TRBD2 agrees at 11 bases. The CDR3 is 17 residues long. Looked up from germline, CDR1 is MNHEY and CDR2 is SVGAGI. V lost 2 bases to trimming and J lost 3 bases; unmatched junction nucleotides: 5. Here the CDR3 reads CASSYGLAGGYTGELFF. The CDR3, as DNA: TGTGCCAGCAGTTACGGCCTAGCGGGGGGCTACACCGGGGAGCTGTTTTTT.

The sample holds a few counts of this clonotype. The chain uses TRBV5-1 and TRBJ2-7; D not resolved. With 0 bases removed from V and 2 bases from J, the gap between germline ends came to 12 bases. Germline V gene data show CDR1 as SGHRS and CDR2 as YFSETQ. The CDR3 sequence is 15 residues long. The CDR3 nucleotides read TGCGCCAGCAGCTTGGGTTCCGTGGGAACCTACGAGCAGTACTTC. Protein: CASSLGSVGTYEQYF. The full variable domain, rest sourced from reference TRBV5-1 and TRBJ2-7, is KAGVTQTPRYLIKTRGQQVTLSCSPISGHRSVSWYQQTPGQGLQFLFEYFSETQRNKGNFPGRFSGRQFSNSRSEMNVSTLELGDSALYLCASSLGSVGTYEQYFGPGTRLTVT.

This clonotype has at least ten counts. The gene calls are TRBV10-2 and TRBJ1-5; tentative D call: TRBD1 (5 bases). The CDR3 length is 15 residues. Germline CDR1 reads WSHSY; CDR2 reads SAAADI. V was shortened by 6 bases and J by 1 base, with 13 bases between the two germline ends. CDR3 amino acids: CASRGREGSNQPQHF. DNA for the CDR3: TGCGCCAGCAGGGGAAGGGAGGGGAGCAATCAGCCCCAGCATTTT.

DNA of the CDR3: TGTGCCAGCAGTTATTGGGAAAAACAAGAGACCCAGTACTTC. Its protein product is CASSYWEKQETQYF. The chain couples TRBV12-3 or TRBV12-4 to TRBJ2-5; unclear D gene. The V end lost 4 bases, the J end lost 2 bases, and 11 bases lay between the germline ends. The CDR3 extends over 14 amino acids.

At least ten counts were recorded for this clonotype. The V call is TRBV27, the J call TRBJ2-7; D is undetermined. This CDR3 is 13 amino acids long. Germline V gene data show CDR1 as MNHEY and CDR2 as SMNVEV (reference sequence). Trimming shortened V by 2 bases and J by 1 base, and 6 bases separated the two germline ends. The CDR3 protein is CASSLGQSYEQYF. The CDR3, as DNA: TGTGCCAGCAGTTTAGGGCAGTCCTACGAGCAGTACTTC.

This clonotype was found a few times. The chain combines TRBV6-2 or TRBV6-3 with TRBJ2-7, with 7 bases matching TRBD1. This CDR3 region has 12 residues. With V trimmed by 10 bases and J by 5 bases, 8 bases remained unmatched. From germline, CDR1 is MNHEY and CDR2 SVGEGT. Here the CDR3 reads CATNRGRNEQYF. DNA of the CDR3: TGTGCCACGAACAGGGGAAGGAACGAGCAGTACTTC.

This clonotype has only a few counts. This chain links TRBV3-1 with TRBJ1-1; the D is unclear. V gave up 6 bases and J gave up 5 bases, with 13 bases separating them. Germline values: CDR1 LGHDT, CDR2 YNNKEL (reference sequence). This CDR3 contains 13 residues. CDR3 sequence (DNA): TGTGCCAGCAGTGTGATTTTTGGGACTGAAGCTTTCTTT. It translates to CASSVIFGTEAFF.

The rearrangement joins TRBV19 to TRBJ1-1; D is unclear. Germline assignment: CDR1 LNHDA and CDR2 SQIVND (reference sequence). The germline V and J ends were trimmed by 1 base and 1 base, with 7 bases remaining between them. The CDR3 runs to 14 residues. The CDR3 loop is CASSIGRPNTEAFF. The CDR3 DNA reads as TGTGCCAGTAGTATAGGGCGTCCGAACACTGAAGCTTTCTTT.

This clonotype was counted only a few times. The V gene is TRBV6-2 or TRBV6-3, the J gene TRBJ1-1; possible D gene TRBD1, 5 bases. There are 18 residues in the CDR3. Trimming cost V 0 bases and J 0 bases, with 17 bases left between them. Germline V gene data show CDR1 as MNHEY and CDR2 as SVGEGT. Written as DNA, the CDR3 is TGTGCCAGCAGTTACTCCCAGGGTCTGGTTTCCCTGAACACTGAAGCTTTCTTT. Translated, it gives CASSYSQGLVSLNTEAFF.

This clonotype was detected a few times. The chain has TRBV7-9 and TRBJ1-2, with 9 bases aligning to TRBD1. V dropped 5 bases and J dropped 5; count of bases not matched to a gene: 12. Germline V CDR1 and CDR2: SEHNR, FQNEAQ (reference sequence). The CDR3 totals 16 residues. In DNA, the CDR3 is TGTGCCAGCAGCCGAGGACAGGGGCTTCCTCGGTATGGCTACACCTTC. This gives the protein CASSRGQGLPRYGYTF.

A few counts support this clonotype. The chain has TRBV28 and TRBJ2-7; 7 nucleotides match TRBD2. J gave up 2 bases and V 7 bases, and 5 bases lay outside the gene matches. Germline loops: CDR1 MDHEN, CDR2 SYDVKM. The CDR3 runs to 13 residues. The CDR3 DNA follows: TGTGCCAGCAACGGGGGGTCCCCCTACGAGCAGTACTTC. It encodes CASNGGSPYEQYF. The whole variable domain, filled in from reference TRBV28 and TRBJ2-7, reads DVKVTQSSRYLVKRTGEKVFLECVQDMDHENMFWYRQDPGLGLRLIYFSYDVKMKEKGDIPEGYSVSREKKERFSLILESASTNQTSMYLCASNGGSPYEQYFGPGTRLTVT.

About this clonotype: The junction shows a germline mismatch at one end, possibly a read error. The chain has TRBV5-1 and TRBJ2-7; 16 nucleotides agree with TRBD2. Per the germline V gene, CDR1 is SGHRS and CDR2 is YFSETQ. The length of the CDR3 is 18 residues. CDR3 nucleotide sequence: TGCGTCAGCAGCGGCCCGGGACTAGCGGGGGGGCTAATCTACGAGCAGTACTTC. Translated: CVSSGPGLAGGLIYEQYF.

The V call is TRBV6-5, the J call TRBJ1-5; D is perhaps TRBD1 (5 bases). CDR1 and CDR2 from the germline V gene are MNHEY and SVGAGI. The ends were cut back, 2 bases at V and 2 bases at J, with 13 bases in the middle. This CDR3 has 16 amino acids. CDR3 protein: CASSYGAGTGNQPQHF. The CDR3 nucleotides are TGTGCCAGCAGTTACGGGGCAGGGACGGGCAATCAGCCCCAGCATTTT.

In its sample, this clonotype was seen many times. The rearrangement uses TRBV3-1 and TRBJ2-1, with 9 bases identical to TRBD1. This CDR3 region has 16 residues. The germline V gene has CDR1 LGHDT and CDR2 YNNKEL (reference sequence). J was trimmed by 12 bases and V by 1 base; bases with no gene match: 13. This chain's CDR3 is CASSQVAGTGTGRQFF. CDR3 in DNA: TGTGCCAGCAGCCAAGTTGCCGGGACAGGGACCGGGAGGCAGTTCTTC.

This clonotype was found a few times. The chain carries TRBV20-1 and TRBJ2-7; 9 nucleotides agree with TRBD1. The CDR3 covers 14 residues. Germline V CDR1 and CDR2: DFQATT, SNEGSKA (reference sequence). V lost 3 bases, J lost 5 bases, and 8 bases stayed unmatched. Here the CDR3 DNA reads TGCAGTGCTAGGGAGACAGGGGGTAGGAACGAGCAGTACTTC. This gives the protein CSARETGGRNEQYF.

This clonotype was seen repeatedly, ten times or more. The genes are TRBV2 and TRBJ2-1; 9 positions agree with TRBD1. The ends lost 5 bases at V and 3 bases at J; junction bases unmatched: 5. The CDR3 contains 15 residues. From germline, CDR1 is SNHLY and CDR2 FYNNEI. The CDR3 region is CASSNTGGVYNEQFF. The CDR3, as DNA: TGTGCCAGCAGTAATACAGGGGGCGTCTACAATGAGCAGTTCTTC.

This clonotype was found a few times. J is TRBJ2-5 and V is TRBV12-3 or TRBV12-4; TRBD2 matches at 7 bases. This CDR3 has 13 residues. With 2 bases clipped from V and 5 bases from J, the junction kept 2 bases outside the gene matches. CDR3 loop: CASSLLGGETQYF. The CDR3 DNA reads as TGTGCCAGCAGTTTACTCGGGGGGGAGACCCAGTACTTC.

Only one count was recorded for this clonotype. This sequence joins TRBV18 and TRBJ2-3, with 8 positions matching TRBD1. The germline CDR1 and CDR2 sequences are KGHSH and LQKENI. The ends lost 0 bases at V and 6 bases at J; junction bases unmatched: 5. This CDR3 has 15 residues. The DNA for the CDR3 is TGTGCCAGCTCACCACCAGTCAGGGGGCGGGATACGCAGTATTTT. Translation: CASSPPVRGRDTQYF.

In this sample, this clonotype turned up a few times. The chain is built from TRBV5-6 and TRBJ2-2; perhaps TRBD1 as D (5 bases). Trimming removed 0 bases from V and 2 bases from J, with 11 bases in between. CDR1 and CDR2 (germline): SGHDT, YYEEEE. The CDR3 sequence is 16 residues long. The CDR3 loop is CASSLEGMANTGELFF. In DNA, the CDR3 is TGTGCCAGCAGCTTGGAGGGGATGGCTAACACCGGGGAGCTGTTTTTT. The whole variable domain, remainder taken from reference TRBV5-6 and TRBJ2-2, is DAGVTQSPTHLIKTRGQQVTLRCSPKSGHDTVSWYQQALGQGPQFIFQYYEEEERQRGNFPDRFSGHQFPNYSSELNVNALLLGDSALYLCASSLEGMANTGELFFGEGSRLTVL.

V gene TRBV28 combines with J gene TRBJ1-1; TRBD1 agrees at 8 bases. The CDR3 is made up of 15 amino acids. Germline CDR1 and CDR2: MDHEN and SYDVKM. V dropped 2 bases and J dropped 1; count of bases not matched to a gene: 3. CDR3 sequence (DNA): TGTGCCAGCAGTTTACATGGACAGGGGAACACTGAAGCTTTCTTT. This translates into CASSLHGQGNTEAFF. Complete variable domain (other parts from reference TRBV28 and TRBJ1-1): DVKVTQSSRYLVKRTGEKVFLECVQDMDHENMFWYRQDPGLGLRLIYFSYDVKMKEKGDIPEGYSVSREKKERFSLILESASTNQTSMYLCASSLHGQGNTEAFFGQGTRLTVV.